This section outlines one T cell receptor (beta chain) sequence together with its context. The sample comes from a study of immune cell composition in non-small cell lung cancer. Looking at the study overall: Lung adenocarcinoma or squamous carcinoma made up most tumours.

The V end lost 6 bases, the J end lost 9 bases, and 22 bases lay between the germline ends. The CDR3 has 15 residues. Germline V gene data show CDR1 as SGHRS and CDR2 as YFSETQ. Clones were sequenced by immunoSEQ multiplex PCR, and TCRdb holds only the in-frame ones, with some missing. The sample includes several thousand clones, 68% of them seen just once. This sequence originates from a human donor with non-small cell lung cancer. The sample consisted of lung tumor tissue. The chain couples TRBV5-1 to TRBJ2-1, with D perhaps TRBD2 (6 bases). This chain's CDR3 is CASNPDGREWSEQFF. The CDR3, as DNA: TGCGCCAGCAACCCGGACGGCCGGGAGTGGAGTGAGCAGTTCTTC.